This is a list of T cell receptor beta chains from one sample in a study of cytomegalovirus exposure and HLA in healthy donors. Measured with immunoSEQ multiplex PCR; TCRdb has only the in-frame clones, and not every one. The sample consists of about 130,000 clones, about 78% of them appearing once. Sequenced: PBMCs. The receptors derive from a human donor in good health. Both conserved end residues are part of each CDR3. D genes are given only for firm matches. A clone size is listed for some rows: how often the clone was seen (once, few, many), or a class if it is expanded.

V: TRBV6-1
size: .
D: .
J: TRBJ2-7
CDR3: CASDIRRDEQYF
DNA: TGTGCCAGCGATATCAGGCGCGACGAGCAGTACTTC

V: TRBV5-4
size: .
D: TRBD1
J: TRBJ1-2
CDR3: CASSPGQGLGGYTF
DNA: TGTGCCAGCAGCCCGGGACAGGGTTTAGGTGGCTACACCTTC

V: TRBV10-3
size: .
D: TRBD1
J: TRBJ2-2
CDR3: CAITPDRGTGELFF
DNA: TGTGCCATCACCCCGGACAGGGGGACCGGGGAGCTGTTTTTT

V: TRBV19
size: .
D: .
J: TRBJ1-2
CDR3: CASSTRTNYGYTF
DNA: TGTGCCAGTAGTACCAGGACTAACTATGGCTACACCTTC

V: TRBV7-2
size: .
D: TRBD1
J: TRBJ2-2
CDR3: CASSPRDRGLLDTGELFF
DNA: TGTGCCAGCAGTCCTCGAGACAGGGGATTGTTGGACACCGGGGAGCTGTTTTTT

V: TRBV29-1
size: few
D: .
J: TRBJ1-1
CDR3: CSVKPRMRNTEAFF
DNA: TGCAGCGTAAAACCACGCATGAGAAACACTGAAGCTTTCTTT

V: TRBV7-2
size: .
D: TRBD1
J: TRBJ2-7
CDR3: CASSPGTGIYEQYF
DNA: TGTGCCAGCAGCCCAGGGACAGGGATCTACGAGCAGTACTTC

V: TRBV5-5
size: .
D: .
J: TRBJ1-2
CDR3: CASSLDSPYGYTF
DNA: TGTGCCAGCAGCTTGGACTCACCCTATGGCTACACCTTC

V: TRBV9
size: .
D: TRBD2
J: TRBJ2-3
CDR3: CASSVEGSSGVRYF
DNA: TGTGCCAGCAGCGTAGAGGGATCTAGCGGGGTGAGGTATTTT

V: TRBV30
size: .
D: .
J: TRBJ1-2
CDR3: CAWTPMGGRHGYTF
DNA: TGTGCCTGGACTCCTATGGGGGGTAGGCATGGCTACACCTTC

V: TRBV5-4
size: .
D: .
J: TRBJ2-1
CDR3: CASSLRSIGGGVSSYNEQFF
DNA: TGTGCCAGCAGCTTGCGGTCTATTGGCGGCGGAGTGAGCTCCTACAATGAGCAGTTCTTC

V: TRBV7-6
size: .
D: TRBD2
J: TRBJ2-2
CDR3: CASSLGTSGSLNTGELFF
DNA: TGTGCCAGCAGCTTAGGGACTAGCGGGAGCCTAAACACCGGGGAGCTGTTTTTT

V: TRBV5-1
size: .
D: .
J: TRBJ1-1
CDR3: CASSLGQMNTEAFF
DNA: TGCGCCAGCAGCTTGGGACAGATGAACACTGAAGCTTTCTTT

V: TRBV11-3
size: .
D: TRBD2
J: TRBJ2-2
CDR3: CASSRISGSNTGELFF
DNA: TGTGCCAGCAGCCGCATTAGCGGGAGCAACACCGGGGAGCTGTTTTTT

V: TRBV19
size: .
D: .
J: TRBJ2-7
CDR3: CASSIGAFSLYEQYF
DNA: TGTGCCAGTAGTATTGGGGCTTTCTCCCTATACGAGCAGTACTTC

V: TRBV18
size: .
D: TRBD1
J: TRBJ1-3
CDR3: CASFAGTGARNTIYF
DNA: TGTGCCAGCTTCGCCGGGACAGGGGCTCGAAACACCATATATTTT

V: TRBV4-2
size: few
D: TRBD1
J: TRBJ1-2
CDR3: CASSQELSGTGDYGYTF
DNA: TGTGCCAGCAGCCAAGAACTTTCCGGGACAGGGGACTATGGCTACACCTTC

V: TRBV28
size: .
D: .
J: TRBJ2-2
CDR3: CATSRVANTGELFF
DNA: TGTGCCACGTCACGGGTGGCCAACACCGGGGAGCTGTTTTTT

V: TRBV2
size: few
D: TRBD1
J: TRBJ1-5
CDR3: CASSTDRAGQPQHF
DNA: TGTGCCAGCAGCACGGACAGGGCGGGTCAGCCCCAGCATTTT

V: TRBV9
size: .
D: TRBD2
J: TRBJ2-1
CDR3: CASSVEAGGLNEQFF
DNA: TGTGCCAGCAGCGTAGAGGCGGGGGGCCTGAATGAGCAGTTCTTC

V: TRBV7-9
size: .
D: TRBD1
J: TRBJ1-1
CDR3: CASSLGGTGGPTEAFF
DNA: TGTGCCAGCAGCTTAGGAGGGACAGGGGGACCCACTGAAGCTTTCTTT

V: TRBV27
size: .
D: TRBD2
J: TRBJ2-5
CDR3: CASSLGLAGGETQYF
DNA: TGTGCCAGCAGTCTGGGACTAGCGGGGGGGGAGACCCAGTACTTC

V: TRBV5-1
size: few
D: .
J: TRBJ2-2
CDR3: CASSPEFGTGELFF
DNA: TGCGCCAGCAGCCCGGAGTTTGGAACCGGGGAGCTGTTTTTT

V: TRBV9
size: once
D: TRBD2
J: TRBJ2-5
CDR3: CASSMASREGWETQYF
DNA: TGTGCCAGCAGCATGGCGAGTCGGGAGGGATGGGAGACCCAGTACTTC

V: TRBV4-2
size: .
D: TRBD2
J: TRBJ2-3
CDR3: CASSPRGGTDTQYF
DNA: TGTGCCAGCAGCCCACGCGGGGGTACAGATACGCAGTATTTT

V: TRBV7-3
size: few
D: TRBD2
J: TRBJ2-2
CDR3: CASSGPGGSGELFF
DNA: TGTGCCAGCAGCGGGCCCGGGGGGTCCGGGGAGCTGTTTTTT

V: TRBV5-4
size: .
D: .
J: TRBJ2-5
CDR3: CASSRTAFQETQYF
DNA: TGTGCCAGCAGCCGGACAGCCTTCCAAGAGACCCAGTACTTC

V: TRBV30
size: few
D: TRBD2
J: TRBJ2-1
CDR3: CAWSRGTSAAEQFF
DNA: TGTGCCTGGAGTCGGGGGACTAGCGCGGCTGAGCAGTTCTTC

V: TRBV27
size: .
D: .
J: TRBJ2-7
CDR3: CASRSGGRNSYEQYF
DNA: TGTGCCAGCAGATCCGGGGGTAGGAACTCCTACGAGCAGTACTTC

V: TRBV5-4
size: few
D: TRBD1
J: TRBJ2-7
CDR3: CASSLAARGPTYEQYF
DNA: TGTGCCAGCAGCTTGGCCGCGAGGGGGCCTACCTACGAGCAGTACTTC

V: TRBV7-3
size: once
D: .
J: TRBJ2-2
CDR3: CASSLIGSVTGELFF
DNA: TGTGCCAGCAGCTTAATTGGGAGTGTAACCGGGGAGCTGTTTTTT

V: TRBV30
size: .
D: .
J: TRBJ1-4
CDR3: CAWSVSEKLFF
DNA: TGTGCCTGGAGTGTATCGGAAAAACTGTTTTTT

V: TRBV5-1
size: few
D: .
J: TRBJ2-2
CDR3: CASSFSTGELFF
DNA: TGCGCCAGCAGCTTCAGCACCGGGGAGCTGTTTTTT